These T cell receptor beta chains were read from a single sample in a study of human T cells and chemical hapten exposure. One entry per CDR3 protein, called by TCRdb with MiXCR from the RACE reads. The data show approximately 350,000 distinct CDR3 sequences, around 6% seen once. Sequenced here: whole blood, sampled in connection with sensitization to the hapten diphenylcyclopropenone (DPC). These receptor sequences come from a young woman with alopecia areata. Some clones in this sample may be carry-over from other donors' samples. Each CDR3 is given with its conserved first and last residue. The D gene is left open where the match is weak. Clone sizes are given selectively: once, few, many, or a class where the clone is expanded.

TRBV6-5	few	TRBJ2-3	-	TGTGCCAGCAGCAGAGCGGGTTGGGATGCAGATACGCAGTATTTT	CASSRAGWDADTQYF
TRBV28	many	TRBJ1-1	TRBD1	TGTGCCAGTGTCCGAGGGGGCGAAAGTAGGAATGAAGCTTTCTTT	CASVRGGESRNEAFF
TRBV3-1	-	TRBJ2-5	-	TGTGCCAGCAGGCGGACCCCAGGGGAGACCCAGTACTTC	CASRRTPGETQYF
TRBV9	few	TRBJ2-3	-	TGTGCCAGCAGTTCAGGGCCTATGTCCACAGATACGCAGTATTTT	CASSSGPMSTDTQYF
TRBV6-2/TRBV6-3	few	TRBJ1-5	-	TGTGCCAGCAGTACCGGGACGGCGGGGCAGCCCCAGCATTTT	CASSTGTAGQPQHF
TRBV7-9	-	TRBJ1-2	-	TGTGCCAGCAGCTTAGCGCACGACAGTATCTATGGCTACACCTTC	CASSLAHDSIYGYTF
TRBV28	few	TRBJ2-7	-	TGTGCCAGCAGTTTACGCGGGCGAGAGCAGTACTTC	CASSLRGREQYF
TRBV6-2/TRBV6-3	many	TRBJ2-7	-	TGTGCCAGCAGCCCCGGGACTTTCTCCTACGAGCAGTACTTC	CASSPGTFSYEQYF
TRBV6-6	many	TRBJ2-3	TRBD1	TGTGCCAGCAGTTACAATGACAGGGCCGGTACAGATACGCAGTATTTT	CASSYNDRAGTDTQYF
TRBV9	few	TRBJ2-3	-	TGTGCCAGCAGCGTAGTGGCTGGTGGGGGAGATACGCAGTATTTT	CASSVVAGGGDTQYF
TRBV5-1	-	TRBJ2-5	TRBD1	TGCGCCAGCACCTTGGATTGGACAGGGGGAGTGGAGACCCAGTACTTC	CASTLDWTGGVETQYF
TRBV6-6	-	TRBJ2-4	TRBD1	TGTGCCAGCACCCAGGGACAGGGTACGCGGGCCAAAAACATTCAGTACTTC	CASTQGQGTRAKNIQYF
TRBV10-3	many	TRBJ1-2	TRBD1	TGTGCCACCACTCATGGGACAGGGAATGGCTATGGCTACACCTTC	CATTHGTGNGYGYTF
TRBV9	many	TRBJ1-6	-	TGTGCCAGCAGCATACAGGGACACGGAAATTCACCCCTCCACTTT	CASSIQGHGNSPLHF
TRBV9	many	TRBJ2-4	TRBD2	TGTGCCAGGCCCCTAGCGGTAGCCAAAAACATTCAGTACTTC	CARPLAVAKNIQYF
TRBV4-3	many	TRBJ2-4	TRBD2	TGCGCCAGCAGCCAAGTAGCGGGGGGGCCGAACATTCAGTACTTC	CASSQVAGGPNIQYF
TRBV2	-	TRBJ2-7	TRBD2	TGTGCCAGCAGGAAAATGGCTAGCGGGGGTGCCTACGAGCAGTACTTC	CASRKMASGGAYEQYF
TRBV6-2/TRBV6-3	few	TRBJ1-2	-	TGTGCCAGCAGCCCGACATATGGCTACACCTTC	CASSPTYGYTF
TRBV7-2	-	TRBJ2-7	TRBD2	TGTGCCAGCAGCACGGGGAGACTAGCGGGGGACTACGAGCAGTACTTC	CASSTGRLAGDYEQYF
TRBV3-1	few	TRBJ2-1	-	TGTGCCAGCAGCACGAGGACTAATGAGCAGTTCTTC	CASSTRTNEQFF
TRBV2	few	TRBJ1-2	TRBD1	TGTGCCAGCATCGAGAGGGGGACAGACTATGGCTACACCTTC	CASIERGTDYGYTF
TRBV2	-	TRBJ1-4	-	TGTGCCAGCAGTGAAATGGGGGAAACAACTAATGAAAAACTGTTTTTT	CASSEMGETTNEKLFF